The rows below give T cell receptor beta chains drawn from one sample of a study of metastatic and nonmetastatic thyroid tumors. TCRdb re-analyzed the PCR reads through MiXCR. The sample contains some 18,000 clones, approximately 37% of which appear only once. The sample comprised tumor tissue. These receptors were obtained from a female donor with papillary thyroid cancer or a benign thyroid nodule (not recorded which). Some clones in this sample may be carry-over from other donors' samples. Each CDR3 is given with its conserved first and last residue. Each record gives: J gene, clone size, D gene, V gene, CDR3 protein, CDR3 DNA. A D gene is named only where the DNA matches it firmly. Some rows have no size entry. The others give once, few or many, or a class for an expanded clone.

j_gene: TRBJ1-1
abundance: NA
d_gene: NA
v_gene: TRBV6-1
CDR3aa: CASSVPPGAEAFF
CDR3nt: TGTGCCAGCAGTGTCCCTCCGGGGGCTGAAGCTTTCTTT

j_gene: TRBJ1-4
abundance: few
d_gene: NA
v_gene: TRBV6-2/TRBV6-3
CDR3aa: CASSYGEKLFF
CDR3nt: TGTGCCAGCAGTTACGGTGAAAAACTGTTTTTT

j_gene: TRBJ2-1
abundance: NA
d_gene: NA
v_gene: TRBV29-1
CDR3aa: CSLSSTTDYNEQFF
CDR3nt: TGCAGCCTCTCCAGCACCACCGACTACAATGAGCAGTTCTTC

j_gene: TRBJ2-5
abundance: few
d_gene: TRBD2
v_gene: TRBV6-2/TRBV6-3
CDR3aa: CASSYGSGGAWQETQYF
CDR3nt: TGTGCCAGCAGTTACGGTAGCGGGGGGGCCTGGCAAGAGACCCAGTACTTC

j_gene: TRBJ2-5
abundance: few
d_gene: TRBD2
v_gene: TRBV6-1
CDR3aa: CASSRGTSGHLGETQYF
CDR3nt: TGTGCCAGCAGTCGAGGGACTAGCGGCCACTTGGGAGAGACCCAGTACTTC

j_gene: TRBJ2-2
abundance: NA
d_gene: TRBD2
v_gene: TRBV6-2/TRBV6-3
CDR3aa: CASSPLAGGDTGELFF
CDR3nt: TGTGCCAGCAGTCCCCTAGCGGGAGGAGACACCGGGGAGCTGTTTTTT

j_gene: TRBJ1-1
abundance: few
d_gene: TRBD1
v_gene: TRBV12-3/TRBV12-4
CDR3aa: CASSPNDRVGTEAFF
CDR3nt: TGTGCCAGCAGTCCAAACGACAGGGTAGGGACTGAAGCTTTCTTT

j_gene: TRBJ2-2
abundance: few
d_gene: NA
v_gene: TRBV11-1
CDR3aa: CASSSSMREPTGNTGELFF
CDR3nt: TGTGCCAGCAGCTCCTCGATGAGGGAGCCCACAGGGAACACCGGGGAGCTGTTTTTT

j_gene: TRBJ1-5
abundance: few
d_gene: TRBD1
v_gene: TRBV6-5
CDR3aa: CASSQTGMGVSNQPQHF
CDR3nt: TGTGCCAGCAGTCAGACAGGGATGGGGGTTAGCAATCAGCCCCAGCATTTT

j_gene: TRBJ2-1
abundance: NA
d_gene: TRBD2
v_gene: TRBV6-1
CDR3aa: CASNRLAGDEQFF
CDR3nt: TGTGCCAGCAACCGACTAGCTGGGGATGAGCAGTTCTTC

j_gene: TRBJ1-1
abundance: NA
d_gene: NA
v_gene: TRBV14
CDR3aa: CASSQELNTEAFF
CDR3nt: TGTGCCAGCAGCCAAGAGTTGAACACTGAAGCTTTCTTT

j_gene: TRBJ1-2
abundance: NA
d_gene: TRBD1
v_gene: TRBV5-8
CDR3aa: CASSRDRVSGGYTF
CDR3nt: TGTGCCAGCAGCCGGGACAGGGTATCTGGTGGCTACACCTTC

j_gene: TRBJ2-5
abundance: NA
d_gene: NA
v_gene: TRBV6-5
CDR3aa: CARSYGQGDWASQYF
CDR3nt: TGTGCCCGCAGTTACGGTCAGGGTGATTGGGCGAGCCAGTACTTC

j_gene: TRBJ2-7
abundance: once
d_gene: NA
v_gene: TRBV11-2
CDR3aa: CASSLGGSPTYEQYF
CDR3nt: TGTGCCAGCAGCTTGGGGGGCTCCCCCACCTACGAGCAGTACTTC

j_gene: TRBJ2-2
abundance: NA
d_gene: TRBD1
v_gene: TRBV4-1
CDR3aa: CASNPEGQGARELFF
CDR3nt: TGCGCCAGCAACCCTGAGGGACAGGGGGCAAGGGAGCTGTTTTTT

j_gene: TRBJ2-6
abundance: NA
d_gene: NA
v_gene: TRBV30
CDR3aa: CASSPRGAGANVLTF
CDR3nt: TGTGCCTCCTCGCCCCGGGGAGCTGGGGCCAACGTCCTGACTTTC

j_gene: TRBJ1-1
abundance: NA
d_gene: NA
v_gene: TRBV7-2
CDR3aa: CASSLSSAGTTEAFF
CDR3nt: TGTGCCAGCAGCTTAAGTTCGGCAGGGACAACTGAAGCTTTCTTT

j_gene: TRBJ2-7
abundance: few
d_gene: NA
v_gene: TRBV12-5
CDR3aa: CASGLGFQTYEQYF
CDR3nt: TGTGCTAGTGGTTTGGGGTTCCAGACCTACGAGCAGTACTTC

j_gene: TRBJ2-5
abundance: NA
d_gene: NA
v_gene: TRBV28
CDR3aa: CASSLTGRETQNF
CDR3nt: TGTGCCAGCAGTTTAACAGGGAGGGAGACCCAGAACTTC

j_gene: TRBJ1-2
abundance: NA
d_gene: TRBD1
v_gene: TRBV6-2/TRBV6-3
CDR3aa: CASSYIRTGGSYGYTF
CDR3nt: TGTGCCAGCAGTTACATAAGGACAGGGGGCAGCTATGGCTACACCTTC

j_gene: TRBJ2-2
abundance: few
d_gene: NA
v_gene: TRBV6-5
CDR3aa: CASSYRGDRIVLFF
CDR3nt: TGTGCCAGCAGTTACAGGGGGGACCGAATAGTGCTGTTTTTT

j_gene: TRBJ2-2
abundance: few
d_gene: NA
v_gene: TRBV3-1
CDR3aa: CASSTGGGGGTGELFF
CDR3nt: TGTGCCAGCTCTACCGGGGGAGGGGGAGGCACCGGGGAGCTGTTTTTT

j_gene: TRBJ1-5
abundance: NA
d_gene: NA
v_gene: TRBV20-1
CDR3aa: CSAIAGPAQPQHF
CDR3nt: TGCAGTGCTATAGCCGGCCCGGCGCAGCCCCAGCATTTT

j_gene: TRBJ2-1
abundance: NA
d_gene: TRBD1
v_gene: TRBV10-3
CDR3aa: CAISEWTGGAHNEQFF
CDR3nt: TGTGCCATCAGTGAGTGGACAGGGGGCGCCCACAATGAGCAGTTCTTC

j_gene: TRBJ1-6
abundance: medium-sized
d_gene: NA
v_gene: TRBV6-2/TRBV6-3
CDR3aa: CASSYVQATTSSYNSPLHF
CDR3nt: TGTGCCAGCAGTTATGTGCAGGCGACCACGAGCTCCTATAATTCACCCCTCCACTTT

j_gene: TRBJ2-3
abundance: NA
d_gene: TRBD1
v_gene: TRBV5-1
CDR3aa: CASSRTGPNTDTQYF
CDR3nt: TGCGCCAGCAGCCGGACAGGGCCAAACACAGATACGCAGTATTTT

j_gene: TRBJ1-5
abundance: NA
d_gene: NA
v_gene: TRBV12-3/TRBV12-4
CDR3aa: CASSLSSSGVGPQHF
CDR3nt: TGTGCCAGCAGTTTAAGCAGCTCTGGGGTTGGGCCCCAGCATTTT

j_gene: TRBJ2-7
abundance: NA
d_gene: TRBD1
v_gene: TRBV6-5
CDR3aa: CASRLVWDSESYEQYF
CDR3nt: TGTGCCAGCAGACTCGTCTGGGACAGCGAATCCTACGAGCAGTACTTC

j_gene: TRBJ1-3
abundance: few
d_gene: TRBD1
v_gene: TRBV7-3
CDR3aa: CASSEQGAGNTIYF
CDR3nt: TGTGCCAGCAGCGAACAGGGGGCTGGAAACACCATATATTTT

j_gene: TRBJ2-5
abundance: few
d_gene: NA
v_gene: TRBV19
CDR3aa: CASSGGETQYF
CDR3nt: TGTGCCAGCAGTGGAGGAGAGACCCAGTACTTC

j_gene: TRBJ2-7
abundance: few
d_gene: TRBD2
v_gene: TRBV30
CDR3aa: CAWSGSGLAPYEQYF
CDR3nt: TGTGCCTGGAGTGGTTCGGGACTAGCGCCATACGAGCAGTACTTC

j_gene: TRBJ2-3
abundance: few
d_gene: TRBD2
v_gene: TRBV27
CDR3aa: CASSFREGDTQYF
CDR3nt: TGTGCCAGCAGTTTCCGGGAGGGAGATACGCAGTATTTT

j_gene: TRBJ1-2
abundance: few
d_gene: TRBD1
v_gene: TRBV3-1
CDR3aa: CASSQGPGTGNYGYTF
CDR3nt: TGTGCCAGCAGCCAAGGCCCTGGGACAGGGAACTATGGCTACACCTTC

j_gene: TRBJ2-7
abundance: few
d_gene: TRBD1
v_gene: TRBV6-1
CDR3aa: CASSAGTGHNEQYF
CDR3nt: TGTGCCAGCAGTGCCGGGACAGGGCACAACGAGCAGTACTTC

j_gene: TRBJ2-3
abundance: NA
d_gene: TRBD2
v_gene: TRBV20-1
CDR3aa: CSASPAGRYTDTQYF
CDR3nt: TGCAGTGCTAGCCCAGCGGGGCGTTACACAGATACGCAGTATTTT

j_gene: TRBJ2-7
abundance: NA
d_gene: TRBD1
v_gene: TRBV20-1
CDR3aa: CSASRGRDRGYEQYF
CDR3nt: TGCAGTGCTAGTAGGGGGCGGGACAGGGGCTACGAGCAGTACTTC

j_gene: TRBJ2-7
abundance: NA
d_gene: TRBD2
v_gene: TRBV4-2
CDR3aa: CASSQVLAGGLQREQYF
CDR3nt: TGTGCCAGCAGCCAAGTACTAGCGGGGGGGTTACAGAGGGAGCAGTACTTC

j_gene: TRBJ1-3
abundance: NA
d_gene: TRBD1
v_gene: TRBV5-1
CDR3aa: CASSLAHPDRGPGNTIYF
CDR3nt: TGCGCCAGCAGCTTGGCCCACCCCGACAGGGGGCCTGGAAACACCATATATTTT

j_gene: TRBJ2-3
abundance: NA
d_gene: NA
v_gene: TRBV5-5
CDR3aa: CASTSRVGTDTQYF
CDR3nt: TGTGCCAGCACCTCTAGGGTAGGCACAGATACGCAGTATTTT

j_gene: TRBJ2-3
abundance: few
d_gene: NA
v_gene: TRBV7-2
CDR3aa: CASSLFTDTQYF
CDR3nt: TGTGCCAGCAGCTTATTCACAGATACGCAGTATTTT

j_gene: TRBJ2-7
abundance: few
d_gene: NA
v_gene: TRBV12-3/TRBV12-4
CDR3aa: CASSLGGASEQYF
CDR3nt: TGTGCCAGCAGTTTAGGGGGGGCCAGCGAGCAGTACTTC

j_gene: TRBJ2-1
abundance: NA
d_gene: NA
v_gene: TRBV28
CDR3aa: CASGKGGLTSYNEQFF
CDR3nt: TGTGCCAGCGGAAAGGGGGGTCTTACCTCCTACAATGAGCAGTTCTTC

j_gene: TRBJ2-3
abundance: few
d_gene: NA
v_gene: TRBV6-2/TRBV6-3
CDR3aa: CASSFIRESDTQYF
CDR3nt: TGTGCCAGCAGTTTCATCCGGGAGTCAGATACGCAGTATTTT

j_gene: TRBJ2-7
abundance: few
d_gene: NA
v_gene: TRBV6-1
CDR3aa: CASSELADQEAYEQYF
CDR3nt: TGTGCCAGCAGTGAATTGGCCGACCAGGAGGCCTACGAGCAGTACTTC

j_gene: TRBJ1-6
abundance: few
d_gene: NA
v_gene: TRBV5-1
CDR3aa: CASSPDLSSYNSPLHF
CDR3nt: TGCGCCAGCAGTCCCGATCTGAGCTCCTATAATTCACCCCTCCACTTT

j_gene: TRBJ2-1
abundance: NA
d_gene: NA
v_gene: TRBV6-5
CDR3aa: CASSYGDGYGEQFF
CDR3nt: TGTGCCAGCAGTTATGGGGATGGTTACGGTGAGCAGTTCTTC

j_gene: TRBJ2-2
abundance: NA
d_gene: NA
v_gene: TRBV12-3/TRBV12-4
CDR3aa: CASSLRQIGGELFF
CDR3nt: TGTGCCAGCAGTTTACGGCAGATAGGGGGGGAGCTGTTTTTT

j_gene: TRBJ2-2
abundance: NA
d_gene: TRBD2
v_gene: TRBV20-1
CDR3aa: CSARIRGRETTGELFF
CDR3nt: TGCAGTGCTAGAATAAGAGGGCGGGAGACCACCGGGGAGCTGTTTTTT

j_gene: TRBJ1-2
abundance: few
d_gene: NA
v_gene: TRBV6-1
CDR3aa: CASRIGRGNGYTF
CDR3nt: TGTGCCAGCAGAATCGGGCGGGGGAATGGCTACACCTTC

j_gene: TRBJ2-7
abundance: NA
d_gene: TRBD1
v_gene: TRBV28
CDR3aa: CASSLYRGAYEQYF
CDR3nt: TGTGCCAGCAGTTTGTACAGGGGAGCCTACGAGCAGTACTTC

j_gene: TRBJ2-7
abundance: NA
d_gene: TRBD2
v_gene: TRBV6-1
CDR3aa: CASSPGLAGGPDKQYF
CDR3nt: TGTGCCAGCAGCCCTGGACTAGCGGGAGGGCCGGACAAGCAGTACTTC

j_gene: TRBJ1-2
abundance: NA
d_gene: NA
v_gene: TRBV10-3
CDR3aa: CAISEIPSGENGYTF
CDR3nt: TGTGCCATCAGTGAGATCCCGAGCGGCGAAAATGGCTACACCTTC

j_gene: TRBJ1-1
abundance: NA
d_gene: NA
v_gene: TRBV19
CDR3aa: CASSPSQGGYTEAFF
CDR3nt: TGTGCCAGTAGTCCTAGTCAGGGAGGTTACACTGAAGCTTTCTTT